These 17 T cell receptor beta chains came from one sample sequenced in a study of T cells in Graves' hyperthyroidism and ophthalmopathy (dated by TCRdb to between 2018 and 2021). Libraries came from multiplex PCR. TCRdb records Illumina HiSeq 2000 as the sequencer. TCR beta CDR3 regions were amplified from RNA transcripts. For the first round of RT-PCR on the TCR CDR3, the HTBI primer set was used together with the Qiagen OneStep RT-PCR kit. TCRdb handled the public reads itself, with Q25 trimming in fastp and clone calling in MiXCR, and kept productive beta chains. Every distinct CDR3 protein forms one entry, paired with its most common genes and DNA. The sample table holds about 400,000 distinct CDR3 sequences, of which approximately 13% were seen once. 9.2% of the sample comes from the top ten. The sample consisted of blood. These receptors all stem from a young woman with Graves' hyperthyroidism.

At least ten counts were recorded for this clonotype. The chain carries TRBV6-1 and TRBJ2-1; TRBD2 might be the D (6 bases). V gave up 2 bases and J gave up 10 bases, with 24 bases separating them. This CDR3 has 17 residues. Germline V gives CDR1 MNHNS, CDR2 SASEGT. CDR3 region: CASSESSGPSPGDEQFF. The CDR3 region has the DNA TGTGCCAGCAGTGAAAGTTCCGGCCCTTCTCCGGGGGACGAGCAGTTCTTC.

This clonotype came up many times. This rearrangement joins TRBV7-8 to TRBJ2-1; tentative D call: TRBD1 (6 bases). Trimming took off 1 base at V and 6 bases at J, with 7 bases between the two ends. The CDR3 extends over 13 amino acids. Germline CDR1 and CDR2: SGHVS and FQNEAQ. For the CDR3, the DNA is TGTGCCAGCAGCTTAGGGACAGCCAATGAGCAGTTCTTC. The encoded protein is CASSLGTANEQFF.

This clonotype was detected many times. The CDR3 DNA is TGTGCCAGCAGTTTATCAAAAGAACCGGGGTTGTACACCGGGGAGCTGTTTTTT. This translates into CASSLSKEPGLYTGELFF. The V call is TRBV27, the J call TRBJ2-2, with D maybe TRBD2 (5 bases). CDR1 and CDR2 (germline): MNHEY, SMNVEV (reference sequence). V lost 0 bases, J lost 3 bases, and 17 bases lay in between. This CDR3 comprises 18 residues.

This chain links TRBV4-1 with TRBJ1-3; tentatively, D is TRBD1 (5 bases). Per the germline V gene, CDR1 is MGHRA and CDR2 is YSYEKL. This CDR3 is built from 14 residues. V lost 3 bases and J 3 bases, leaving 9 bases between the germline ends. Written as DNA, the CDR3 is TGCGCCAGCAGCCAGACAGAGAATGGAAACACCATATATTTT. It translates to CASSQTENGNTIYF.

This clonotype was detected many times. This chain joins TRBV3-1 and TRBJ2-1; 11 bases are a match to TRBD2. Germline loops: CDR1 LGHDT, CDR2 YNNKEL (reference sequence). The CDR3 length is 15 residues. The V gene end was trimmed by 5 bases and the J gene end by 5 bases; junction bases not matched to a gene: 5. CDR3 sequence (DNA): TGTGCCAGCAGCAGACTAGCGGGATCCCACAATGAGCAGTTCTTC. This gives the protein CASSRLAGSHNEQFF.

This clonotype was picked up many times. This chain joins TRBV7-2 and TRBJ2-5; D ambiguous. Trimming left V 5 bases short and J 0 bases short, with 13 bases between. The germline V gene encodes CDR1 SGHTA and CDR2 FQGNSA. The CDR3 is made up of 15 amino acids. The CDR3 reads CASSPYLFNQETQYF. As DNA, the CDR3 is TGTGCCAGCAGCCCCTATCTATTCAACCAAGAGACCCAGTACTTC.

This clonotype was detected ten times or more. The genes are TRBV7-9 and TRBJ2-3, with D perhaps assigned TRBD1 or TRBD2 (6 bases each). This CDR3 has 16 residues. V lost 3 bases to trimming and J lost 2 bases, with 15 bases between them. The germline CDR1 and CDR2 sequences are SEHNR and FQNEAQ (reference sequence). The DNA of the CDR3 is TGTGCCAGCAGCTTCGTCTGGGGGGCCCCCACAGATACGCAGTATTTT. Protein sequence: CASSFVWGAPTDTQYF.

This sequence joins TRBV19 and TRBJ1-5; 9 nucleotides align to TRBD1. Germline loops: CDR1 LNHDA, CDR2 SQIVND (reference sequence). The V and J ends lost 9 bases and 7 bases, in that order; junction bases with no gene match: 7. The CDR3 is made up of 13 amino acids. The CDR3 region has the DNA TGTGCCAGCAAGGACAGGGGAGACCAGCCCCAGCATTTT. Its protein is CASKDRGDQPQHF.

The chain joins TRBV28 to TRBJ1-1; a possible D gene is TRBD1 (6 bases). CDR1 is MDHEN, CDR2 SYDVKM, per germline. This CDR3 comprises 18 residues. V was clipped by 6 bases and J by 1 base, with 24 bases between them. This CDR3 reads CASRPRILRTAPNTEAFF. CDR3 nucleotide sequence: TGTGCCAGCAGGCCCCGGATTTTAAGGACAGCGCCGAACACTGAAGCTTTCTTT.

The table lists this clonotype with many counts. The CDR3 DNA is TGTGCCAGCAGTGTGGCCCCAACAGCGATAGCTAACTATGGCTACACCTTC. Encoded protein: CASSVAPTAIANYGYTF. The chain links TRBV2 to TRBJ1-2; no definite D call. V dropped 4 bases and J dropped 0 bases, with 18 bases sitting between them. Germline CDR1 and CDR2: SNHLY and FYNNEI. This CDR3 region has 17 residues.

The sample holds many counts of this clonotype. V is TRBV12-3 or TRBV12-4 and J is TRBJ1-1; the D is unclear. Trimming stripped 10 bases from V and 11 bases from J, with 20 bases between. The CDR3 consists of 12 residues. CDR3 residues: CATEDGSEGAFF. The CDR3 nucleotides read TGTGCCACCGAGGACGGGTCGGAGGGCGCTTTCTTT.

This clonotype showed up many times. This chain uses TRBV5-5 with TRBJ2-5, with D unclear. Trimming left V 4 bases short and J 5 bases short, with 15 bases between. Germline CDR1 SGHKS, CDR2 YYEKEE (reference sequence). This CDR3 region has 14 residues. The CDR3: CASSLQEASETQYF. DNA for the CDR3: TGTGCCAGCAGCCTTCAAGAAGCGTCGGAGACCCAGTACTTC. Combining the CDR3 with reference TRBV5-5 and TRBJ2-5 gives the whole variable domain DAGVTQSPTHLIKTRGQQVTLRCSPISGHKSVSWYQQVLGQGPQFIFQYYEKEERGRGNFPDRFSARQFPNYSSELNVNALLLGDSALYLCASSLQEASETQYFGPGTRLLVL.

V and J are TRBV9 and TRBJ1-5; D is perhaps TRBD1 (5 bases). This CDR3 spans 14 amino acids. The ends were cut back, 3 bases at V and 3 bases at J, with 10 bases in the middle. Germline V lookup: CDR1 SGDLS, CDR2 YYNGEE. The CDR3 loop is CASSGTNSNQPQHF. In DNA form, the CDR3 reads TGTGCCAGCAGCGGGACAAATTCCAATCAGCCCCAGCATTTT.

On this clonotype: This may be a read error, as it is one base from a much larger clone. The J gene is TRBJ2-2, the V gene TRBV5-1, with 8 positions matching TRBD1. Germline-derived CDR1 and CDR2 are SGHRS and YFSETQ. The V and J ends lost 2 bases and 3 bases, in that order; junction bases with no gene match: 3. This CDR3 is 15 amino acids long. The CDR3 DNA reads TGCGCCAGCAGCTTCCAACAGGGGGACACCGGGGAGCTGTTTTTT. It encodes CASSFQQGDTGELFF.

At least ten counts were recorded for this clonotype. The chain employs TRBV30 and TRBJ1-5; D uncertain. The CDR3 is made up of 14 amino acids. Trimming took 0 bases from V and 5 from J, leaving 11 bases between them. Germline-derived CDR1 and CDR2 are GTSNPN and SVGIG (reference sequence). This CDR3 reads CAWSVTGKDQPQHF. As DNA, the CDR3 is TGTGCCTGGAGTGTAACGGGAAAGGATCAGCCCCAGCATTTT.

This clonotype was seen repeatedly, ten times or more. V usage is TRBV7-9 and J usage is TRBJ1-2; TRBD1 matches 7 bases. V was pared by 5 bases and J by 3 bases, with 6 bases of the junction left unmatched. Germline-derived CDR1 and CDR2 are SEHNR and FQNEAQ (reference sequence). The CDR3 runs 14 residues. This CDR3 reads CASSRSGTDYGYTF. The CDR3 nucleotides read TGTGCCAGCAGCCGGTCCGGGACAGACTATGGCTACACCTTC. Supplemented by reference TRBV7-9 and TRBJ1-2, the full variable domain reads DTGVSQNPRHKITKRGQNVTFRCDPISEHNRLYWYRQTLGQGPEFLTYFQNEAQLEKSRLLSDRFSAERPKGSFSTLEIQRTEQGDSAMYLCASSRSGTDYGYTFGSGTRLTVV.

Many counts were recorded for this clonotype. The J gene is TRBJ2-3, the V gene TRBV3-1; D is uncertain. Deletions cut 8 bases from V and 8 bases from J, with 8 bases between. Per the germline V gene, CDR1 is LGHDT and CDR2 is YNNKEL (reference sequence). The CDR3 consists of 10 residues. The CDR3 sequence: CASGVGTQYF. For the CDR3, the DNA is TGTGCCAGCGGGGTTGGTACGCAGTATTTT.